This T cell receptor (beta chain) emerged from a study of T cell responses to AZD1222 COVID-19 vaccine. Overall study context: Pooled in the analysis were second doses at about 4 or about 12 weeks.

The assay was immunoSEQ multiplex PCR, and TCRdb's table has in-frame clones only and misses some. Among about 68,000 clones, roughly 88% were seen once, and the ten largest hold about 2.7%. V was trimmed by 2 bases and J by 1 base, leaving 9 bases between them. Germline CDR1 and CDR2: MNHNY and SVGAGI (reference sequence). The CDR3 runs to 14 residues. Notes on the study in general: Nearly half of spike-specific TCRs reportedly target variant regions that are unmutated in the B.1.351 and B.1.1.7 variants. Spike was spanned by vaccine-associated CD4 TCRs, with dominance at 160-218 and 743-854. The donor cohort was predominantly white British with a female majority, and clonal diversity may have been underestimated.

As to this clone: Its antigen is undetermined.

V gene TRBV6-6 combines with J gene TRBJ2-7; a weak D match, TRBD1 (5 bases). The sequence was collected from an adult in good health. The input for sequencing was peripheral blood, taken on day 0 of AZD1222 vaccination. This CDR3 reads CASSYNQGSYEQYF. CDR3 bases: TGTGCCAGCAGTTACAACCAGGGTTCCTACGAGCAGTACTTC.